What follows are 11 T cell receptor beta chains derived from one specimen sequenced in a study of T cell changes during pregnancy in multiple sclerosis. Libraries were prepared by immunoSEQ multiplex PCR; TCRdb keeps only in-frame clonotypes and omits some of them. Altogether tens of thousands of clones are present, roughly nine tenths being singletons, with the ten largest covering approximately 1.2%. Sequencing was performed on CD4+ T cells from peripheral blood mononuclear cells, taken in the first trimester of pregnancy. The receptors originated from a female donor with multiple sclerosis, enrolled in a pregnancy study.

In its sample, this clone is medium-sized. Here the CDR3 DNA reads TGCGCCAGTTTTACCGGGACAGGGGGCATGAACACTGAAGCTTTCTTT. Residues: CASFTGTGGMNTEAFF. The chain links TRBV5-1 to TRBJ1-1, with 12 bases lining up with TRBD1. This CDR3 spans 16 amino acids. With V trimmed by 8 bases and J by 0 bases, 8 bases remained unmatched. Germline V gene sequence: CDR1 SGHRS, CDR2 YFSETQ.

The chain uses TRBV9 and TRBJ2-1; 8 nucleotides match TRBD2. V trimming: 0 bases; J trimming: 6 bases; junction bases outside the gene matches: 5. The CDR3 extends over 15 amino acids. The V gene's germline CDR1 is SGDLS and CDR2 YYNGEE. As DNA, the CDR3 is TGTGCCAGCAGCGTAGCTAGCGGGTACATCAATGAGCAGTTCTTC. This encodes CASSVASGYINEQFF.

This clone has more than one count but fewer than ten. V gene TRBV7-2 combines with J gene TRBJ2-1; 9 bases line up with TRBD2. This CDR3 region has 14 residues. CDR1 is SGHTA and CDR2 is FQGNSA in the germline V gene. V gave up 8 bases and J gave up 6 bases; unmatched junction bases: 8. CDR3 nucleotides: TGTGCCAGCGGGAGACTAGCGGAGAGCAATGAGCAGTTCTTC. Translation: CASGRLAESNEQFF.

V gene TRBV12-5 combines with J gene TRBJ2-3; 9 bases align to TRBD1. The CDR3 runs to 15 residues. Germline lookup yields CDR1 LGHNT and CDR2 FRNRAP. Trimming took 6 bases from V and 5 from J; bases not matched to a gene: 9. The CDR3 region is CASGSGTGSLDTQYF. CDR3 sequence (DNA): TGTGCTAGTGGCTCCGGGACAGGGAGTTTAGATACGCAGTATTTT.

CDR3 nucleotide sequence: TGTGCCAGTAGTATAGCTGGCACAGATACGCAGTATTTT. This encodes CASSIAGTDTQYF. The V and J genes are TRBV19 and TRBJ2-3, with unresolved D. V was clipped by 1 base and J by 1 base, with 3 bases between them. The CDR3 has 13 amino acids. Germline CDR1 reads LNHDA; CDR2 reads SQIVND (reference sequence). Variable domain in full (rest from reference TRBV19 and TRBJ2-3): DGGITQSPKYLFRKEGQNVTLSCEQNLNHDAMYWYRQDPGQGLRLIYYSQIVNDFQKGDIAEGYSVSREKKESFPLTVTSAQKNPTAFYLCASSIAGTDTQYFGPGTRLTVL.

The genes are TRBV29-1 and TRBJ2-7, with 10 bases matching TRBD1. The germline V gene encodes CDR1 SQVTM and CDR2 ANQGSEA. Trimming removed 7 bases from V and 3 bases from J; junction bases left unmatched: 6. This CDR3 is 13 amino acids long. CDR3: CSGGDRGFYEQYF. The CDR3 DNA reads as TGCAGCGGGGGGGACAGGGGATTCTACGAGCAGTACTTC.

The genes are TRBV5-4 and TRBJ2-7; D possibly corresponds to TRBD2 (6 bases). The V end was cut by 0 bases, the J end by 7 bases, with 8 bases between. There are 12 residues in the CDR3. Germline CDR1 is SGHNT and CDR2 is YYREEE (reference sequence). CDR3 region: CASSLEGREQYF. CDR3 bases: TGTGCCAGCAGCTTGGAAGGGAGGGAGCAGTACTTC.

The chain employs TRBV5-1 and TRBJ2-7; TRBD2 matches 7 bases. V lost 2 bases to trimming and J lost 5 bases; unmatched junction nucleotides: 7. Germline assignment: CDR1 SGHRS and CDR2 YFSETQ. The CDR3 is made up of 14 amino acids. The DNA of the CDR3 is TGCGCCAGCAGCTTCGGGGGGAACCTCAACGAGCAGTACTTC. Residues: CASSFGGNLNEQYF.

The CDR3 region has the DNA TGTGCCAGCAGCTTATACTTCACAGATACGCAGTATTTT. Protein: CASSLYFTDTQYF. The chain recombines TRBV7-2 with TRBJ2-3, with unresolved D. The CDR3 has 13 residues. The V gene lost 2 bases and the J gene lost 2 bases, with 5 bases spanning the gap. CDR1 and CDR2 (germline): SGHTA, FQGNSA.

V is TRBV27 and J is TRBJ2-7; TRBD2 might be the D (6 bases). The V and J ends lost 1 base and 2 bases respectively, with 9 bases between them. The V gene's germline CDR1 is MNHEY and CDR2 SMNVEV (reference sequence). The CDR3 sequence is 14 residues long. The CDR3 loop is CASSLLEGPYEQYF. CDR3 sequence (DNA): TGTGCCAGCAGTTTATTGGAGGGACCCTACGAGCAGTACTTC.

Only a few counts were recorded for this clone. The V and J genes are TRBV19 and TRBJ1-1; D ambiguous. Germline V lookup: CDR1 LNHDA, CDR2 SQIVND (reference sequence). Deletions cut 5 bases from V and 4 bases from J, with 8 bases between. The CDR3 totals 12 residues. The chain's CDR3 is CASSPQSTEAFF. In DNA, the CDR3 is TGTGCCAGTAGTCCACAGAGCACTGAAGCTTTCTTT.